This paragraph covers one TCR beta chain sequence. This sample was taken from a study of cytomegalovirus exposure and HLA in healthy donors. The data were produced by immunoSEQ multiplex PCR, yet TCRdb's version contains in-frame clones alone and is incomplete. The sample has roughly 180,000 clones, approximately 86% seen once; the top ten hold about 7.7%. With 1 base clipped from V and 2 bases from J, the junction kept 6 bases outside the gene matches. The CDR3 has 15 residues. The germline CDR1 and CDR2 sequences are SGHRS and YFSETQ. The clonotype was recovered from a man in his thirties or forties in good health and CMV-seropositive. The J gene is TRBJ2-7, the V gene TRBV5-1; 7 bases align to TRBD1. Sequencing was carried out using PBMCs. In DNA, the CDR3 is TGCGCCAGCAGCTTGAAGACAGGGCGGACCTACGAGCAGTACTTC. Protein: CASSLKTGRTYEQYF.